This TCR beta chain was retrieved from a study of blood T cells in healthy people across ages. Looked up from germline, CDR1 is SNHLY and CDR2 is FYNNEI. The CDR3 runs to 11 residues. V was trimmed by 6 bases and J by 7 bases, leaving 9 bases between them. The second PCR ran about 6 to 12 cycles with a sample-barcoded 5' primer and J-beta primers. A template-switch adaptor with 12 random nucleotides tagged each cDNA molecule. In TCRdb, the 5' RACE reads were re-called with MiXCR into one record per CDR3 protein. The sample shows roughly 1,800,000 distinct CDR3 sequences, roughly 49% of them seen only once.

The chain is built from TRBV2 and TRBJ1-1; unclear D gene. This TCR was recovered from a woman between 40 and 55 years old in good health. The sequenced material came from blood. CDR3 bases: TGTGCCAGCAGGGGAGAAGGTGAAGCTTTCTTT. Its protein is CASRGEGEAFF.